The clone carrying this T cell receptor beta chain was observed many times. The antigen is unknown. This sample is drawn from a study of tumor and adjacent non-tumor tissue in lung cancer. Study-wide points: In normal lung, the top 100 clones were significantly more dominant than in tumor. TCR diversity was significantly greater in tumor than normal lung tissue.

Trimming removed 2 bases at V and 0 bases at J, with 11 bases between. Germline V CDR1 and CDR2: MGHRA, YSYEKL. CDR3 length: 16 amino acids. A modified ARM-PCR protocol with three rounds of nested PCR amplified TCRbeta. One entry per CDR3 protein results from TCRdb running MiXCR on the multiplex PCR reads. The table has roughly 65,000 distinct CDR3 sequences, 55% to 70% seen once; the top ten hold 20%. The template was RNA from unsorted bulk tissue. Chemotherapy-naive patients with new lung cancer underwent thoracic surgery in China, August–late 2014. Sample: lung tumor tissue. The chain is built from TRBV4-1 and TRBJ1-5; no reliable D call. The clonotype comes from a man aged 50-59 years with non-small cell lung cancer. The CDR3 reads CASSQREGYSNQPQHF. CDR3 DNA: TGCGCCAGCAGCCAAAGGGAGGGTTATAGCAATCAGCCCCAGCATTTT.